This TCR beta chain derives from a study of T cells after yellow fever vaccination. Study-level results: A secondary response was less intense yet reached its peak sooner, at day 5 versus 15. Few clonotypes appeared in both CD4 and CD8 compartments.

For TCR, cDNA came from 5'RACE template switching, which added a universal primer site and UMIs. From the 5' RACE reads, TCRdb called clonotypes with MiXCR, one entry per CDR3 protein. The sample includes 250,000 or so distinct CDR3 sequences, 3.6% of them seen just once. This clonotype was seen many times. Antigen specificity is unknown. The sequence was obtained from a man aged 18 to 29 who received the YFV17D yellow fever vaccine. This sample comprised PBMCs, obtained 15 days after the yellow fever booster vaccination.

As DNA, the CDR3 is TGCGCCAGCAGCTTGCCGGGACCAGCGAACACCGGGGAGCTGTTTTTT. This encodes CASSLPGPANTGELFF. The chain combines TRBV5-1 with TRBJ2-2; tentatively, D is TRBD1 or TRBD2 (5 bases each). The germline CDR1 and CDR2 sequences are SGHRS and YFSETQ. The germline V and J ends were trimmed by 1 base and 0 bases, with 10 bases remaining between them. CDR3 length: 16 amino acids. Looking up the rest from reference TRBV5-1 and TRBJ2-2 gives the full variable domain: KAGVTQTPRYLIKTRGQQVTLSCSPISGHRSVSWYQQTPGQGLQFLFEYFSETQRNKGNFPGRFSGRQFSNSRSEMNVSTLELGDSALYLCASSLPGPANTGELFFGEGSRLTVL.